Listed below are T cell receptor beta chains from one sample, sequenced in a study of cytomegalovirus exposure and HLA in healthy donors. The data were produced by immunoSEQ multiplex PCR, yet TCRdb's version contains in-frame clones alone and is incomplete. Seen here are about 170,000 clones, around three quarters observed once, and the top ten hold 2% to 2.5%. Material for sequencing was PBMCs. These receptors originate from a woman aged 30 to 39 in good health and CMV-seropositive. The CDR3 runs from the conserved cysteine through the conserved F or W. The D gene is left open where the match is weak. Clone size is shown for a subset of rows, as once, few, many or a class of expanded clone.

clone_size	v_call	cdr3_length	d_call	j_call	cdr3_nt	cdr3_aa
NA	TRBV2	13	NA	TRBJ2-1	TGTGCCAGCACCAAACAGGGTATCGATGAGCAGTTCTTC	CASTKQGIDEQFF
NA	TRBV10-3	15	TRBD2	TRBJ2-4	TGTGCCATCAGTGAGTCGAACAGCGGGAGAAACATTCAGTACTTC	CAISESNSGRNIQYF
NA	TRBV7-2	14	TRBD1	TRBJ2-7	TGTGCCAGCAGCAAAGACAGGGCATCCTACGAGCAGTACTTC	CASSKDRASYEQYF
NA	TRBV5-6	14	NA	TRBJ2-1	TGTGCCAGCAGCTTTAGTGTAACCTACAATGAGCAGTTCTTC	CASSFSVTYNEQFF
NA	TRBV4-1	16	NA	TRBJ2-7	TGCGCCAGCAGCCAAAGTACCGCCATGAGCTCCTACGAGCAGTACTTC	CASSQSTAMSSYEQYF
NA	TRBV19	16	TRBD1	TRBJ1-1	TGTGCCAGTACAGGGGACAGGGGGCTTATGAACACTGAAGCTTTCTTT	CASTGDRGLMNTEAFF
NA	TRBV2	16	TRBD1	TRBJ2-1	TGTGCCAGCAGTCGACAGGGGGCCCCTTTTGGGGATGAGCAGTTCTTC	CASSRQGAPFGDEQFF
NA	TRBV4-3	15	NA	TRBJ2-7	TGCGCCAGCAGCCAAGAGAGAGACAGCTCCTACGAGCAGTACTTC	CASSQERDSSYEQYF
NA	TRBV30	13	TRBD2	TRBJ2-7	TGTGCCTTGCTTCAGCGGGAGAGTCACGAGCAGTACTTC	CALLQRESHEQYF
once	TRBV2	14	TRBD1	TRBJ2-4	TGTGCCAGCAGTGGGACAGGGTCCAAAAACATTCAGTACTTC	CASSGTGSKNIQYF
NA	TRBV5-6	18	NA	TRBJ2-3	TGTGCCAGCAGCTTGGCCTCAGATCGGGAGTGGAAGACAGATACGCAGTATTTT	CASSLASDREWKTDTQYF
NA	TRBV5-1	15	NA	TRBJ2-7	TGCGCCAGCAGCCCGAGGGCCCAAGGAACCTACGAGCAGTACTTC	CASSPRAQGTYEQYF
NA	TRBV2	15	NA	TRBJ1-2	TGTGCCAGCAGCCCCCTCGGTGGACTACAGTATGGCTACACCTTC	CASSPLGGLQYGYTF
NA	TRBV12-5	15	NA	TRBJ1-1	TGTGCTAGTGGTTTATATAGATCCACCTTTACTGAAGCTTTCTTT	CASGLYRSTFTEAFF
NA	TRBV7-2	16	TRBD1	TRBJ2-1	TGTGCCAGCAGCTCAACCGGGACAGGGGGTTACAATGAGCAGTTCTTC	CASSSTGTGGYNEQFF
NA	TRBV25-1	17	NA	TRBJ1-6	TGTGCCAGCAGTAAAACCTTCGGGGGGGATGTGGGTTCACCCCTCCACTTT	CASSKTFGGDVGSPLHF
NA	TRBV7-6	14	TRBD1	TRBJ1-1	TGTGCCAGCAGCTTACTAGGGACAGGTGAAGGAGCTTTCTTT	CASSLLGTGEGAFF
NA	TRBV6-1	15	NA	TRBJ2-2	TGTGCCAGCAGAGACGGACAGTTTCTCACCGGGGAGCTGTTTTTT	CASRDGQFLTGELFF
NA	TRBV29-1	12	NA	TRBJ2-7	TGCACCGCCGGGTCCAGTCCCAACGAGCAGTACTTC	CTAGSSPNEQYF
NA	TRBV15	16	TRBD1	TRBJ1-5	TGTGCCACCGGGACAGGGTACCAACCTAGCAATCAGCCCCAGCATTTT	CATGTGYQPSNQPQHF
NA	TRBV2	16	NA	TRBJ2-3	TGTGCCAGCAGTGTGCGTGGGGGGGCTCACACAGATACGCAGTATTTT	CASSVRGGAHTDTQYF
NA	TRBV27	15	NA	TRBJ2-3	TGTGCCAGCAGAATACGGGACATGAGCACAGATACGCAGTATTTT	CASRIRDMSTDTQYF
NA	TRBV2	13	TRBD1	TRBJ2-7	TGTGCCAGCATGACAGGGGCACTTTTCGAGCAGTACTTC	CASMTGALFEQYF
NA	TRBV9	15	NA	TRBJ1-5	TGTGCCAGCAGCGTAGGGGGGCAGGGCAATCAGCCCCAGCATTTT	CASSVGGQGNQPQHF
once	TRBV5-4	15	TRBD2	TRBJ2-5	TGTGCCAGCAGCTTAATAGCGGGGGGTGAGGAGACCCAGTACTTC	CASSLIAGGEETQYF
NA	TRBV7-2	13	TRBD1	TRBJ1-2	TGTGCCAGCAGCCCTGAAAACAGGGGTGGCTACACCTTC	CASSPENRGGYTF
NA	TRBV7-9	16	NA	TRBJ1-4	TGTGCCAGCAGGAATGGACAGAGCGCAACTAATGAAAAACTGTTTTTT	CASRNGQSATNEKLFF
few	TRBV30	14	NA	TRBJ1-1	TGTGCCTGGAGCGAGGGAGTAGGGAACACTGAAGCTTTCTTT	CAWSEGVGNTEAFF
NA	TRBV6-5	15	TRBD2	TRBJ2-2	TGTGCCAGCAGTTACTTCGGGGGGGACACCGGGGAGCTGTTTTTT	CASSYFGGDTGELFF
NA	TRBV18	14	NA	TRBJ1-1	TGTGCCAGCTCACCAACGACAGCGAACACTGAAGCTTTCTTT	CASSPTTANTEAFF
NA	TRBV2	16	TRBD2	TRBJ2-5	TGTGCCAGCAGTGATAGCGGGCGGGGGGCTGAGGAGACCCAGTACTTC	CASSDSGRGAEETQYF
once	TRBV6-5	14	NA	TRBJ1-1	TGTGCCAGCAGTTACTTGGGGGGGGTTCTTGAAGCTTTCTTT	CASSYLGGVLEAFF